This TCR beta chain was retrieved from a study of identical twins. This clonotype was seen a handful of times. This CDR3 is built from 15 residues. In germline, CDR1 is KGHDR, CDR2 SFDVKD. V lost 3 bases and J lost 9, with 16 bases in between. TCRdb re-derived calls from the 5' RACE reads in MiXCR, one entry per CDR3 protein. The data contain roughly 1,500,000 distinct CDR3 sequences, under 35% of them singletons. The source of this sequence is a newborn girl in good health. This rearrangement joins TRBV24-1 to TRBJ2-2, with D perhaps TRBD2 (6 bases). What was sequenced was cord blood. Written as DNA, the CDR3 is TGTGCCACCAGTGATGACGGGAGTAGATCGCGGGAGCTGTTTTTT. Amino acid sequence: CATSDDGSRSRELFF.